Sequencing of this T cell receptor (beta chain) was carried out in a study of blood T cell repertoires in COVID-19. Turning to the study itself: Specimens from acute and convalescent COVID-19 originated in the United States, Italy and Spain.

Authors' processing steps: Reference gene primer amplification in the assay estimated nucleated cell counts. Some clones are missing from TCRdb's copy, which holds only in-frame ones; the method was immunoSEQ multiplex PCR. V and J calls plus clone size are reproduced from that table; the DNA served to infer D and trimming. The repertoire holds around 280,000 clones, with around nine tenths as singletons. Which cohort a participant joined came from the clinical history participants gave. This clone showed up just a few times. The clonotype was recovered from a woman aged 40 to 55 who had recovered from COVID-19. Input material: PBMCs or T cells enriched from blood (not recorded which).

CDR3 amino acids: CASRGYNGNTIYF. In nucleotides, the CDR3 is TGTGCCAGCAGGGGCTACAATGGAAACACCATATATTTT. This sequence joins TRBV2 and TRBJ1-3; no clear D. The CDR3 runs 13 residues. Germline V gene lookup returns CDR1 SNHLY and CDR2 FYNNEI. The ends were cut back, 6 bases at V and 3 bases at J, with 9 bases in the middle.